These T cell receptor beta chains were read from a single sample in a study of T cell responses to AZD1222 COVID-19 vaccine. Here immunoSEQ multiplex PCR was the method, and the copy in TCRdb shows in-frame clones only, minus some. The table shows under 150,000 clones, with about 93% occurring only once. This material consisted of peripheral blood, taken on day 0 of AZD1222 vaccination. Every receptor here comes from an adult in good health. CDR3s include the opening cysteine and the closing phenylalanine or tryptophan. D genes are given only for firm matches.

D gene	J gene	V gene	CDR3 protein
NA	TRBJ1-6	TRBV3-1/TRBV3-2	CASSTRATATLHF
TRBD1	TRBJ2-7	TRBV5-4	CASSLEPWDRGGYEQYF
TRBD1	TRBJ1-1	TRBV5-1	CASSLGQGEGKAFF
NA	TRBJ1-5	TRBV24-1	CATSDPPRDGNQPQHF
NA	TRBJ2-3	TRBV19	CASSIPGIRRTDTQYF
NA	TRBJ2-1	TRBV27	CASSLGRGHEQFF
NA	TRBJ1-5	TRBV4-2	CASSLQLDQPQHF
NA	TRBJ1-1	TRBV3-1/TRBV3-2	CASSQGRATEAFF
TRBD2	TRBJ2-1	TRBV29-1	CSVRPQGGISRTSAYNEQFF
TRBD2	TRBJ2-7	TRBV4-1	CASSQEWGPSGGADSTYEQYF
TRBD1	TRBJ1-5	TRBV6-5	CATKDRASRNQPQHF
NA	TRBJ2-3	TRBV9	CASSVSGNLADTQYF
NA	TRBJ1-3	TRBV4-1	CASSQAVGDSGNTIYF
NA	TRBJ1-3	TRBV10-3	CAISPQVASGNTIYF
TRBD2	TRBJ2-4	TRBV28	CASRLLTSGKNIQYF
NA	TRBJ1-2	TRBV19	CASSRPNFPYGYTF
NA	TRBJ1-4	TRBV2	CASRASGGANEKLFF
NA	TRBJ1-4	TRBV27	CASRGFMDVSEKLFF
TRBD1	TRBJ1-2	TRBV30	CAWRRDSNLYGYTF
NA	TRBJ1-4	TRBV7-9	CASSLGEIFRLGEKLFF
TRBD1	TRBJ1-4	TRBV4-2	CASSRRGTGEKLFF
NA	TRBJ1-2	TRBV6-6	CASSWGNYGYTF
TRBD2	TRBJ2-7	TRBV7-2	CASSFLPLAGADEQYF
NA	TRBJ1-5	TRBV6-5	CASSSRGGANQPQHF
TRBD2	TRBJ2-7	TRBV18	CASSPLPSGNHYEQYF
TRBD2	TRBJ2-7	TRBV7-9	CASSLLRESYEQYF
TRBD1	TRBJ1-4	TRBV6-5	CASSYVTDRPFEKLFF